The clone carrying this TCR beta chain has only a few counts. V trimming: 4 bases; J trimming: 4 bases; junction bases outside the gene matches: 0. The CDR3 is made up of 13 amino acids. Germline V gene data show CDR1 as LGHDT and CDR2 as YNNKEL (reference sequence). The repertoire was sequenced with immunoSEQ multiplex PCR; TCRdb's copy has only in-frame clones and lacks some. The table includes roughly 400,000 clones, roughly 88% detected once. This sample is part of a study of blood T cell repertoires in COVID-19. The clonotype comes from a man younger than 35 who had recovered from COVID-19. The chain has TRBV3-1 (or the pseudogene TRBV3-2) and TRBJ1-5; 8 bases agree with TRBD1. Material: PBMCs or T cells enriched from blood (not recorded which). CDR3 loop: CASSRDRNQPQHF. CDR3 coding DNA: TGTGCCAGCAGCCGGGACAGGAATCAGCCCCAGCATTTT.